One TCR beta chain is described in this entry. Its antigen remains unidentified. No clone much larger than this one lies a single base away; base qualities are absent. Using the deep immunoSEQ assay, TCR CDR3 regions were amplified from genomic DNA by multiplex PCR. For each cell subset, the extracted genomic DNA was distributed evenly across all wells of several immunoSEQ 96-well plates, and each plate served as one replicate. Each replicate PCR for sorted subsets received about 210 ng genomic DNA, equal to tens of thousands of T cell genomes. Purified libraries were measured with a Qubit 3.0 fluorometer, size-checked on a Bioanalyzer 2100, and measured again with the KAPA Library Quantification kit. Every immunoSEQ 96-well plate was sequenced on a dedicated single-read 150-cycle Illumina NextSeq 550 flow cell. As for the authors' bioinformatics: Because the immunoSEQ output included only junctional sequences and no quality scores, the filtering could not be the same as the filtering used for full-length reads. To assign V/J genes and CDR3, sequences were annotated against IMGT germline references using PyIR, a Python wrapper for IgBLAST v1.9. Reads were removed for weak V/J assignments (E-value above 1e-6), missing CDR3, stop codons, out-of-frame junctions, or ambiguous translated residues. V3J clonotypes were defined as sequences sharing the same inferred V gene, J gene, and CDR3 amino acid sequence. The percentage overlap between two repertoires was calculated by dividing the number of shared unique clonotypes by the size of the smaller repertoire. RTK rarefaction, the Chao1 estimator, and Recon v2.1 estimates of unobserved clonotypes were used to assess repertoire richness. For all TCRbeta clonotypes obtained by the gDNA method from four donors, generation probabilities were computed with OLGA. Drawn from immuneACCESS, this table holds only the in-frame rearrangements with V and J called that TCRdb kept. Clones are partly lost; checked studies trace under half to an unresolved V gene and leave the rest unexplained. The V and J calls and clone size are taken from that table; D and trimming were inferred from the DNA. The sample table shows 190,000 or so clones, and around 63% are seen once. The biggest ten clones account for 8% to 13% of the sample.

The sample comes from a study of shared clonotypes between healthy human individuals (dated by TCRdb to about 2020). Notes on the research overall: A few men and a couple of women, aged 18 to 49 years, made up the cohort. Blood TCR repertoires of about five healthy adults were deeply sequenced to estimate repertoire size and the extent of clonotype sharing between individuals. For each donor, three plates each were used for CD4 naive and CD4 memory, two plates were used for CD8 naive, and one plate was used for CD8 memory. Libraries were prepared and TCR repertoires were sequenced by different laboratories using diverse techniques, in order to increase sequencing depth and limit assay-specific biases. Leukapheresis yielded between about 0.9 and 8.9 billion PBMCs per donor. Overall study results and their limits: Estimated clonotype richness was generally larger for naive than for memory subsets. Across a handful of donors, 4.5% to 6.5% of naive CD4, approximately 4% of naive CD8, under 2.5% of memory CD4, and roughly 0.41% of memory CD8 clonotypes were shared. Only blood was sampled, and tissue TCR repertoires likely differ from those in blood. Pairwise subsampling led to the expectation that sequencing depth would affect the degree of clonotype sharing among donors. The genetic and exposure-history diversity represented was limited by the small number of donors. Compared with non-shared clonotypes, the clonotypes found in all four sorted-subset donors had higher generation probabilities. Rarefaction of sorted-subset datasets indicated incomplete sequencing despite the large sequencing depth.

Donors were healthy HIV-negative adults with no recently reported acute infections or vaccinations. All donors were Caucasian adults living in Nashville, Tennessee, USA. CD4+ T cells were enriched by magnetic negative selection; naive cells were then positively selected on CD45RA, and the negative fraction formed the memory subset. Blood was collected by leukapheresis, and PBMCs were isolated by Ficoll-Histopaque density gradient centrifugation and then cryopreserved in liquid nitrogen vapor phase. Analytical flow cytometry was used to check the purity and quantity of each magnetically sorted T cell population. From each sorted fraction, genomic DNA was isolated and quantified by UV absorbance on a Nanodrop 2000c. For CDR1 and CDR2, the germline V gene lists SGHDT and YYEEEE. V was cut back by 2 bases and J by 0 bases, leaving a gap of 8 bases between them. From cysteine to phenylalanine, the CDR3 is 14 amino acids long. Here the CDR3 DNA is all that survives: 42 bases in frame from base 1.

The sample was memory CD4+ T cells sorted from blood. The meaning of the sample's cell subset or site label: CD45RA-negative fraction. The sequence came from a man aged 25-40 years in good health. The V and J segments used are TRBV5-6 and TRBJ1-1; the D gene lacks a confident call. The CDR3 is CASSFRAVNTEAFF. The DNA sequence is TGTGCCAGCAGCTTCCGTGCAGTGAACACTGAAGCTTTCTTT.